This passage covers 31 T cell receptor beta chains from one sample sequenced in a study of OX40 agonist ivuxolimab in advanced cancers. Assay: immunoSEQ multiplex PCR; the TCRdb copy retains only in-frame clones and omits some. There are roughly 57,000 clones in the sample; 75% to 85% occur only once, and under 3% lies in the top ten. The sequences come from CD4+ or CD8+ T cells sorted from blood, collected in a trial of the OX40 agonist ivuxolimab. Receptors were obtained from an adult with an advanced solid tumor such as melanoma, head and neck, liver or kidney cancer.

The V call is TRBV28, the J call TRBJ2-5, with D perhaps matching TRBD1 (6 bases). This CDR3 has 16 amino acids. The germline V gene encodes CDR1 MDHEN and CDR2 SYDVKM. V lost 5 bases and J 1 base, leaving 17 bases between the germline ends. The CDR3 spells CASSPLLTGLQETQYF. The CDR3 DNA reads TGTGCCAGCAGTCCCCTTCTGACAGGTCTCCAAGAGACCCAGTACTTC.

The chain recombines TRBV7-8 with TRBJ1-2, with 8 bases lining up with TRBD1. This CDR3 comprises 14 residues. The V segment lost 4 bases and the J segment 8 bases; nucleotides outside the gene matches: 9. Germline CDR1 is SGHVS and CDR2 is FQNEAQ. The CDR3 nucleotides are TGTGCCAGCAGCTCCCTCCAGGGGGCATACGGCTACACCTTC. This gives the protein CASSSLQGAYGYTF.

This rearrangement joins TRBV2 to TRBJ1-3; D is unresolved. The CDR3 is 11 residues long. The germline V and J ends were trimmed by 2 bases and 8 bases, with 4 bases remaining between them. CDR1 and CDR2 (germline): SNHLY, FYNNEI. The CDR3 region has the DNA TGTGCCAGCAGTGAAAGGGACACCATATATTTT. Translated: CASSERDTIYF.

This clone was seen a single time. The genes are TRBV19 and TRBJ1-5; weak D call: TRBD1 (5 bases). The CDR3 spans 14 residues. The V and J ends lost 3 bases and 3 bases respectively, with 9 bases between them. CDR1 is LNHDA, CDR2 SQIVND, per germline (reference sequence). As DNA, the CDR3 is TGTGCCAGTAGTATGAGACAGCTCAATCAGCCCCAGCATTTT. Amino acid sequence: CASSMRQLNQPQHF.

The chain has TRBV5-5 and TRBJ2-7; the D is unclear. Germline values: CDR1 SGHKS, CDR2 YYEKEE (reference sequence). The CDR3 loop spans 14 amino acids. The V and J ends lost 2 bases and 1 base respectively, with 10 bases between them. The CDR3 nucleotides read TGTGCCAGCAGCTTTAACGGCGGATCCTACGAGCAGTACTTC. It specifies CASSFNGGSYEQYF.

The V call is TRBV18, the J call TRBJ1-1; 11 bases map to TRBD1. V was pared by 3 bases and J by 1 base, with 7 bases of the junction left unmatched. This CDR3 is 17 amino acids long. Germline values: CDR1 KGHSH, CDR2 LQKENI. The CDR3 coding sequence is TGTGCCAGCTCACCCGTCGGGACAGGGGGAAAGAACACTGAAGCTTTCTTT. It yields the protein CASSPVGTGGKNTEAFF.

The rearrangement links TRBV6-1 to TRBJ1-2; D is perhaps TRBD1 (6 bases). CDR3 length: 15 residues. The V end lost 1 base, the J end lost 4 bases, and 13 bases lay between the germline ends. Germline CDR1 reads MNHNS; CDR2 reads SASEGT. Here the CDR3 DNA reads TGTGCCAGCAGTGAAGGACAGGCCGCAATCTATGGCTACACCTTC. Protein sequence: CASSEGQAAIYGYTF.

The chain has TRBV5-1 and TRBJ2-5; 9 bases are a match to TRBD2. J lost 5 bases, V lost 0 bases, and 8 bases had no gene match. The length of the CDR3 is 16 residues. Germline-derived CDR1 and CDR2 are SGHRS and YFSETQ. Written as DNA, the CDR3 is TGCGCCAGCAGCTTGGGGAGACTAGCGGTCCTTGAGACCCAGTACTTC. Protein: CASSLGRLAVLETQYF.

The rearrangement links TRBV21-1 to TRBJ1-1; the D segment call TRBD1 is taken from the table without a DNA check. TRBV21-1 is described as a pseudogene. The CDR3 is made up of 12 amino acids. The CDR3 region is CASGTGPTEAFF. The CDR3 DNA follows: TGTGCCAGCGGCACAGGGCCCACTGAAGCTTTCTTT.

The chain couples TRBV28 to TRBJ1-3, with D perhaps TRBD1 (6 bases). V was cut by 8 bases and J by 1 base, with 12 bases left in between. The CDR3 loop spans 14 amino acids. Per germline, CDR1 MDHEN and CDR2 SYDVKM. The DNA for the CDR3 is TGTGCCAGCTCAGAAGGGGGATCTGGAAACACCATATATTTT. Translating it yields CASSEGGSGNTIYF.

The table lists this clone with a few counts. The chain has TRBV19 and TRBJ1-5; 7 bases match TRBD1. Per germline, CDR1 LNHDA and CDR2 SQIVND (reference sequence). Trimming removed 6 bases from V and 5 bases from J; junction bases left unmatched: 4. This CDR3 region has 13 residues. The chain's CDR3 is CASRPTGHQPQHF. Here the CDR3 DNA reads TGTGCCAGTAGACCGACAGGGCATCAGCCCCAGCATTTT.

A few counts support this clone. The chain employs TRBV7-9 and TRBJ2-5, with D unresolved. Trimming pared 7 bases from V and 5 bases from J, leaving 23 bases between. The CDR3 runs to 16 residues. CDR1 is SEHNR, CDR2 FQNEAQ, per germline (reference sequence). The CDR3 sequence: CASTEATPFSWETQYF. The DNA for the CDR3 is TGTGCCAGCACCGAGGCTACTCCCTTCTCTTGGGAGACCCAGTACTTC.

This sequence joins TRBV27 and TRBJ1-4; D gene unclear. The germline V and J ends were trimmed by 6 bases and 7 bases, with 12 bases remaining between them. Germline V gives CDR1 MNHEY, CDR2 SMNVEV (reference sequence). This CDR3 contains 13 residues. In DNA form, the CDR3 reads TGTGCCAGCAGGCCCGACAACCGTGAAAAACTGTTTTTT. Its translation: CASRPDNREKLFF.

The chain has TRBV7-3 and TRBJ2-5; no clear D. CDR1 SGHTA and CDR2 FQGTGA come from the germline V gene. Trimming took off 5 bases at V and 0 bases at J, with 7 bases between the two ends. This CDR3 comprises 13 residues. The CDR3 protein is CASSLENQETQYF. For the CDR3, the DNA is TGTGCCAGCAGCCTGGAGAACCAAGAGACCCAGTACTTC.

The chain recombines TRBV19 with TRBJ1-2; no clear D. The CDR3 spans 15 residues. V shed 5 bases and J shed 4 bases, with 17 bases lying between them. CDR1 is LNHDA and CDR2 is SQIVND in the germline V gene (reference sequence). The DNA for the CDR3 is TGTGCCAGTAGTCCAGAAGGCCCCCTAGCCTATGGCTACACCTTC. Translation: CASSPEGPLAYGYTF.

The genes are TRBV11-3 and TRBJ2-3; 8 nucleotides agree with TRBD2. CDR3 length equals 16 residues. The V and J ends lost 5 bases and 1 base, in that order; junction bases with no gene match: 8. In germline, CDR1 is SGHNT, CDR2 YENEEA. For the CDR3, the DNA is TGTGCCAGCAGCATCTCCAGCGGGGGAGGCACAGATACGCAGTATTTT. Translated: CASSISSGGGTDTQYF.

CDR3 region: CATSRDTLAALRNEQFF. Here the CDR3 DNA reads TGTGCCACCAGCAGAGATACACTAGCGGCCCTTCGGAATGAGCAGTTCTTC. The rearrangement links TRBV15 to TRBJ2-1, with TRBD2 identical over 8 bases. Trimming cost V 0 bases and J 7 bases; bases outside gene matches: 11. CDR1 is LNHNV, CDR2 YYDKDF, per germline (reference sequence). This CDR3 is built from 17 residues. Full variable domain (remainder filled in from reference TRBV15 and TRBJ2-1): DAMVIQNPRYQVTQFGKPVTLSCSQTLNHNVMYWYQQKSSQAPKLLFHYYDKDFNNEADTPDNFQSRRPNTSFCFLDIRSPGLGDTAMYLCATSRDTLAALRNEQFFGPGTRLTVL.

With respect to this clone: The sample contains more than one DNA sequence encoding this CDR3. The chain carries TRBV11-1 and TRBJ1-1; 7 nucleotides agree with TRBD1. The CDR3 has 14 amino acids. From germline, CDR1 is SGHAT and CDR2 FQDESV (reference sequence). With 6 bases clipped from V and 5 bases from J, the junction kept 9 bases outside the gene matches. The CDR3 region has the DNA TGTGCCAGCAGTAAAGAGGGACAGAGGACTGAAGCTTTCTTT. Translation: CASSKEGQRTEAFF.

The sample holds a few counts of this clone. The genes are TRBV28 and TRBJ2-7, with D tentatively TRBD1 or TRBD2 (6 bases each). The germline gives CDR1 MDHEN, CDR2 SYDVKM. Trimming removed 3 bases at V and 5 bases at J, with 11 bases between. There are 13 residues in the CDR3. CDR3 nucleotide sequence: TGTGCCAGCAGTTTCGGGGGCCTCGACGAGCAGTACTTC. As protein: CASSFGGLDEQYF.

The rearrangement joins TRBV2 to TRBJ2-5; TRBD2 matches at 7 bases. Germline CDR1 is SNHLY and CDR2 is FYNNEI. There are 14 residues in the CDR3. V was pared by 7 bases and J by 2 bases, with 7 bases of the junction left unmatched. CDR3 DNA: TGTGCCAGCACCGAGGGGAGGGATCAAGAGACCCAGTACTTC. It yields the protein CASTEGRDQETQYF.

This rearrangement joins TRBV5-1 to TRBJ2-1, with 7 bases identical to TRBD1. There are 15 residues in the CDR3. Germline CDR1 SGHRS, CDR2 YFSETQ. With 0 bases clipped from V and 6 bases from J, the junction kept 6 bases outside the gene matches. The CDR3 is CASSLGDRVGNEQFF. In DNA form, the CDR3 reads TGCGCCAGCAGCTTGGGTGACAGGGTAGGCAATGAGCAGTTCTTC.

The chain employs TRBV5-1 and TRBJ2-1; possibly TRBD2 for D (5 bases). CDR1 and CDR2 (germline): SGHRS, YFSETQ. CDR3 length: 14 residues. Deletions cut 0 bases from V and 4 bases from J, with 8 bases between. CDR3 sequence reads: CASSLDRTYNEQFF. The CDR3 coding sequence is TGCGCCAGCAGCTTGGATCGGACTTACAATGAGCAGTTCTTC.

The chain has TRBV5-1 and TRBJ2-5, with D unclear. The CDR3 runs to 11 residues. The V end was cut by 2 bases, the J end by 7 bases, with 6 bases between. Germline V gives CDR1 SGHRS, CDR2 YFSETQ. As DNA, the CDR3 is TGCGCCAGCAGCTTAATGGTGACCCAGTACTTC. Translating it yields CASSLMVTQYF.

The rearrangement links TRBV5-6 to TRBJ2-5, with 15 bases aligning to TRBD2. The CDR3 is 18 residues long. The V and J ends lost 1 base and 5 bases, in that order; junction bases with no gene match: 9. The germline gives CDR1 SGHDT, CDR2 YYEEEE. The CDR3 DNA is TGTGCCAGCAGCTTGTACGGGACTAGCGGGAGGAGGACGGAGACCCAGTACTTC. Protein: CASSLYGTSGRRTETQYF.

This clone came up once. V gene TRBV25-1 combines with J gene TRBJ2-2; D is unresolved. The CDR3 runs 14 residues. Per the germline V gene, CDR1 is MGHDK and CDR2 is SYGVNS. V was clipped by 0 bases and J by 1 base, with 3 bases between them. The DNA for the CDR3 is TGTGCCAGCAGTGAATATAAGAACACCGGGGAGCTGTTTTTT. Translating it yields CASSEYKNTGELFF. The entire variable domain, with the rest obtained from reference TRBV25-1 and TRBJ2-2, is as follows: EADIYQTPRYLVIGTGKKITLECSQTMGHDKMYWYQQDPGMELHLIHYSYGVNSTEKGDLSSESTVSRIRTEHFPLTLESARPSHTSQYLCASSEYKNTGELFFGEGSRLTVL.

The chain combines TRBV10-3 with TRBJ1-1; D is unclear. The V gene's germline CDR1 is ENHRY and CDR2 SYGVKD. The CDR3 runs 15 residues. Trimming took 3 bases from V and 1 from J, leaving 12 bases between them. The CDR3 here is CAISDPRVRNTEAFF. In DNA, the CDR3 is TGTGCCATCAGTGACCCGAGGGTGAGGAACACTGAAGCTTTCTTT.

In its sample, this clone was seen a few times. The chain couples TRBV5-1 to TRBJ2-2, with D uncertain. Germline CDR1 reads SGHRS; CDR2 reads YFSETQ. The CDR3 is 14 residues long. V shed 4 bases and J shed 2 bases, with 9 bases lying between them. CDR3 coding DNA: TGCGCCAGCAGCGGAAGCCTCAACACCGGGGAGCTGTTTTTT. The encoded protein is CASSGSLNTGELFF.

The sample holds one count of this clone. This rearrangement joins TRBV5-4 to TRBJ1-2; no definite D call. The germline gives CDR1 SGHNT, CDR2 YYREEE (reference sequence). The CDR3 extends over 13 amino acids. V lost 2 bases and J 6 bases, leaving 11 bases between the germline ends. The CDR3 sequence is CASSLIGIDGYTF. The CDR3 nucleotides read TGTGCCAGCAGCTTAATCGGGATCGATGGCTACACCTTC.

This sequence joins TRBV27 and TRBJ1-2, with TRBD1 as a possible D gene (5 bases). CDR1 MNHEY and CDR2 SMNVEV come from the germline V gene (reference sequence). V lost 5 bases and J 4 bases, leaving 11 bases between the germline ends. The CDR3 has 13 amino acids. Here the CDR3 DNA reads TGTGCCAGCAGTGTGGGGCCCTTCTATGGCTACACCTTC. It translates to CASSVGPFYGYTF.

The chain carries TRBV7-1 and TRBJ1-6; D remains unclear. TRBV7-1 falls under the ORF class, with uncertain function. The CDR3 extends over 13 amino acids. The V and J ends lost 5 bases and 1 base respectively, with 3 bases between them. CDR3 sequence reads: CASSGSYNSPLHF. The CDR3 region has the DNA TGTGCCAGCAGCGGATCCTATAATTCACCCCTCCACTTT.

The genes are TRBV5-6 and TRBJ2-5, with 7 bases lining up with TRBD2. The CDR3 extends over 12 amino acids. Germline CDR1 is SGHDT and CDR2 is YYEEEE. Trimming cost V 7 bases and J 3 bases; bases outside gene matches: 3. CDR3 sequence: CASRGVEETQYF. CDR3 nucleotides: TGTGCCAGCCGGGGGGTGGAAGAGACCCAGTACTTC. Drawing the rest from reference TRBV5-6 and TRBJ2-5, the complete variable domain is DAGVTQSPTHLIKTRGQQVTLRCSPKSGHDTVSWYQQALGQGPQFIFQYYEEEERQRGNFPDRFSGHQFPNYSSELNVNALLLGDSALYLCASRGVEETQYFGPGTRLLVL.